The clone carrying this T cell receptor (beta chain) was recorded at least ten times. No antigen is known for it. The V gene lost 6 bases and the J gene lost 2 bases, with 13 bases spanning the gap. The CDR3 has 14 residues. The record originates from a study of T-cell memory formation after mild COVID-19. Study in general: Each donor largely had its own TCR clusters.

The study's findings and limits: CD4+ contracting clones were mainly CM and EM; CD8+ ones, EMRA. Pre-infection memory carried some responding clones, suggesting that cross-reactive memory joined. From day 15 to 85, contracting clones were balanced between CD4 and CD8, whereas later expanders leaned toward CD4+.

TCRdb reprocessed the 5' RACE reads via MiXCR and lists one record per CDR3 protein. The data show some 320,000 distinct CDR3 sequences, roughly 15% seen once. The specimen was PBMCs or a T cell subset sorted from them (not recorded which). The sequence came from a man aged 18 to 35 who had mild COVID-19 (a few samples of this study predate the infection). Cell type and time point are not known. This rearrangement joins TRBV12-3 or TRBV12-4 to TRBJ2-5; a weak D match, TRBD2 (5 bases). The CDR3 sequence is CASRRPGIQETQYF. The DNA of the CDR3 is TGTGCCAGCAGGCGCCCCGGGATTCAAGAGACCCAGTACTTC.